This T cell receptor (beta chain) was identified in a study of cytomegalovirus exposure and HLA in healthy donors. General study results and limits: It was fewer than 200 TCR beta chains that were listed as cytomegalovirus-associated.

Use of 60 Vbeta and 13 Jbeta primers characterized the PCR. Original handling: Unique TCR beta chains totaled roughly 80 million in a later count, with roughly 11 million of them shared. The repertoire was sequenced with immunoSEQ multiplex PCR; TCRdb's copy has only in-frame clones and lacks some. That table supplies the V and J calls and clone size; D and trimming were determined from the DNA. The profile shows about 77,000 clones, 60% to 85% of them singletons. The V gene lost 1 base and the J gene lost 4 bases, with 11 bases spanning the gap. CDR1 SGHTA and CDR2 FQGNSA come from the germline V gene. The length of the CDR3 is 15 residues. About this clone itself: Its antigen is as yet unknown.

The chain uses TRBV7-2 and TRBJ1-5; the D is unclear. The sequence was obtained from a man between 40 and 49 years old in good health and CMV-seronegative. Sequences were obtained from PBMCs. For the CDR3, the DNA is TGTGCCAGCAGCTTAGGGTTGAGGGAAAATCAGCCCCAGCATTTT. It encodes CASSLGLRENQPQHF. Full variable domain (rest looked up from reference TRBV7-2 and TRBJ1-5): GAGVSQSPSNKVTEKGKDVELRCDPISGHTALYWYRQSLGQGLEFLIYFQGNSAPDKSGLPSDRFSAERTGGSVSTLTIQRTQQEDSAVYLCASSLGLRENQPQHFGDGTRLSIL.